This T cell receptor beta chain was retrieved from a study of early T cells in non-severe SARS-CoV-2 infection. Trimming took 5 bases from V and 0 from J, leaving 16 bases between them. This CDR3 contains 15 residues. Germline CDR1 is SQVTM and CDR2 is ANQGSEA. TCRdb processed the 5' RACE reads anew with MiXCR; each CDR3 protein has one entry. This sample has about 39,000 distinct CDR3 sequences, with roughly 6% found just once. This clonotype was found a few times. This receptor was identified in an adult who was a healthcare worker with PCR-confirmed SARS-CoV-2 infection or an uninfected control (not recorded which). The genes are TRBV29-1 and TRBJ1-2; a weak D match, TRBD1 (6 bases). The sample in question was whole blood, obtained at baseline. The DNA of the CDR3 is TGCAGCGTTCCCCGGGACACCGCTACTAACTATGGCTACACCTTC. Its protein is CSVPRDTATNYGYTF.